The next 13 T cell receptor beta chains were all read from a single sample in a study of cytomegalovirus exposure and HLA in healthy donors. The repertoire was sequenced with immunoSEQ multiplex PCR; TCRdb's copy has only in-frame clones and lacks some. This repertoire shows 150,000 or so clones, 75% to 90% found once; its top ten account for 20% to 25%. Sequencing was done on a sample of PBMCs. The receptor set was obtained from a man aged 18 to 29 in good health and CMV-seropositive.

V usage is TRBV7-9 and J usage is TRBJ1-3; D may be TRBD1 (5 bases). Germline CDR1 SEHNR, CDR2 FQNEAQ (reference sequence). The V end was cut by 10 bases, the J end by 6 bases, with 7 bases between. This CDR3 is built from 10 residues. The CDR3 reads CATGENTIYF. In DNA form, the CDR3 reads TGTGCCACGGGGGAAAACACCATATATTTT.

The chain uses TRBV6-1 and TRBJ2-5; a possible D gene is TRBD1 (5 bases). The germline V and J ends were trimmed by 1 base and 7 bases, with 13 bases remaining between them. This CDR3 is built from 14 residues. Per germline, CDR1 MNHNS and CDR2 SASEGT. The CDR3 region is CASSEGLRQGTQYF. DNA of the CDR3: TGTGCCAGCAGTGAAGGGCTCCGGCAGGGGACCCAGTACTTC.

This chain links TRBV6-6 with TRBJ2-3; the match to TRBD2 covers 9 bases. The CDR3 totals 15 residues. Germline values: CDR1 MNHNY, CDR2 SVGAGI (reference sequence). With 6 bases clipped from V and 0 bases from J, the junction kept 4 bases outside the gene matches. CDR3 sequence reads: CASRLAGASTDTQYF. CDR3 nucleotides: TGTGCCAGCAGGTTAGCGGGGGCTAGCACAGATACGCAGTATTTT.

This clone occurred a few times. V gene TRBV30 combines with J gene TRBJ1-1, with 8 bases that match TRBD1. This CDR3 contains 14 residues. CDR1 and CDR2 from the germline V gene are GTSNPN and SVGIG (reference sequence). V dropped 1 base and J dropped 7; count of bases not matched to a gene: 8. CDR3 protein: CAWSGDRGYVEAFF. CDR3 in DNA: TGTGCCTGGAGTGGCGACAGGGGATATGTTGAAGCTTTCTTT.

V gene TRBV5-5 combines with J gene TRBJ2-7; perhaps TRBD2 as D (5 bases). The CDR3 is 13 residues long. Germline loops: CDR1 SGHKS, CDR2 YYEKEE (reference sequence). Trimming stripped 3 bases from V and 3 bases from J, with 10 bases between. The CDR3 loop is CASSSGLVYEQYF. CDR3 coding DNA: TGTGCCAGCAGCTCTGGACTTGTCTACGAGCAGTACTTC.

The chain is built from TRBV5-1 and TRBJ1-4; TRBD1 might be the D (5 bases). CDR3 length: 14 residues. Trimming took 4 bases from V and 4 from J, leaving 11 bases between them. Germline CDR1 SGHRS, CDR2 YFSETQ. CDR3 region: CASSPPDINEKLFF. CDR3 bases: TGCGCCAGCAGCCCGCCGGACATTAATGAAAAACTGTTTTTT.

The V call is TRBV25-1, the J call TRBJ2-1; 7 bases fit TRBD2. Looked up from germline, CDR1 is MGHDK and CDR2 is SYGVNS. The CDR3 loop spans 14 amino acids. The V and J ends lost 3 bases and 1 base, in that order; junction bases with no gene match: 0. The CDR3 nucleotides are TGTGCCAGCAGTGAGGGGGGGTCCTACAATGAGCAGTTCTTC. This translates into CASSEGGSYNEQFF.

The chain has TRBV5-6 and TRBJ2-2; the D is unclear. Per the germline V gene, CDR1 is SGHDT and CDR2 is YYEEEE. The V gene lost 5 bases and the J gene lost 5 bases, with 4 bases spanning the gap. The CDR3 has 11 amino acids. CDR3 sequence: CASSSTGELFF. The CDR3 DNA is TGTGCCAGCAGTTCAACCGGGGAGCTGTTTTTT.

V usage is TRBV2 and J usage is TRBJ2-7; no clear D. The germline V and J ends were trimmed by 2 bases and 4 bases, with 21 bases remaining between them. The CDR3 is 17 amino acids. Germline values: CDR1 SNHLY, CDR2 FYNNEI. CDR3 amino acids: CASSERAVLEARYEQYF. CDR3 DNA sequence: TGTGCCAGCAGTGAACGTGCAGTCTTAGAAGCGCGGTACGAGCAGTACTTC.

The chain has TRBV7-2 and TRBJ2-7; 9 nucleotides align to TRBD2. Germline trimming cut 5 bases from V and 0 bases from J; bases unmatched to any gene: 8. The CDR3 is 16 residues long. CDR1 SGHTA and CDR2 FQGNSA come from the germline V gene. CDR3 nucleotide sequence: TGTGCCAGCAGCACGTTTAGCGGGAGAGGCTCCTACGAGCAGTACTTC. Its translation is CASSTFSGRGSYEQYF.

The chain employs TRBV27 and TRBJ1-5; no clear D gene. From germline, CDR1 is MNHEY and CDR2 SMNVEV (reference sequence). The CDR3 sequence is 14 residues long. The ends were cut back, 4 bases at V and 0 bases at J, with 7 bases in the middle. CDR3 protein: CASSSRLSNQPQHF. CDR3 sequence (DNA): TGTGCCAGCAGTTCCAGGCTTAGCAATCAGCCCCAGCATTTT.

This clone was seen once. The chain recombines TRBV6-5 with TRBJ2-1; possible D gene TRBD2, 5 bases. The CDR3 sequence is 10 residues long. Per germline, CDR1 MNHEY and CDR2 SVGAGI. Trimming left V 5 bases short and J 14 bases short, with 10 bases between. The chain's CDR3 is CASSEEAEFF. CDR3 sequence (DNA): TGTGCCAGCAGTGAAGAAGCGGAGTTCTTC.

This chain uses TRBV27 with TRBJ1-2; 9 bases line up with TRBD1. CDR3 length equals 15 residues. Germline lookup yields CDR1 MNHEY and CDR2 SMNVEV (reference sequence). The trim removed 8 bases at V and 4 bases at J, leaving 11 bases unmatched. The CDR3 nucleotides are TGTGCCAGCCGGGGACAGGGCCGAGCTAGCTATGGCTACACCTTC. Encoded protein: CASRGQGRASYGYTF.